This TCR beta chain was identified during a study of CD8 T cells in ankylosing spondylitis. The study's findings and limits: In ankylosing spondylitis patients, matched synovial fluid reportedly showed significant enrichment of disease-linked clones. Apparently characteristic of ankylosing spondylitis blood was a TCR beta motif (roughly 8 highly homologous variants).

This clonotype has a count of ten or more. Its specificity is unknown. With 4 bases removed from V and 0 bases from J, the gap between germline ends came to 13 bases. CDR1 and CDR2 (germline): MNHEY, SVGEGT. The CDR3 is made up of 15 amino acids. A quantitative 5'-RACE method, one with molecular barcodes, was used to make TCR beta libraries. TCRdb called the 5' RACE reads again in MiXCR, with one record for every CDR3 protein. This table has roughly 490,000 distinct CDR3 sequences, approximately 5% appearing once. Sequences were obtained from blood, either unsorted or a sorted T cell fraction (not recorded which). The sequence was collected from a male donor with ankylosing spondylitis. This chain uses TRBV6-2 or TRBV6-3 with TRBJ2-7, with a weak D call TRBD1 (6 bases). The CDR3 coding sequence is TGTGCCAGCAGTTCCTCACAGGGTCTCTCCTACGAGCAGTACTTC. Protein sequence: CASSSSQGLSYEQYF.